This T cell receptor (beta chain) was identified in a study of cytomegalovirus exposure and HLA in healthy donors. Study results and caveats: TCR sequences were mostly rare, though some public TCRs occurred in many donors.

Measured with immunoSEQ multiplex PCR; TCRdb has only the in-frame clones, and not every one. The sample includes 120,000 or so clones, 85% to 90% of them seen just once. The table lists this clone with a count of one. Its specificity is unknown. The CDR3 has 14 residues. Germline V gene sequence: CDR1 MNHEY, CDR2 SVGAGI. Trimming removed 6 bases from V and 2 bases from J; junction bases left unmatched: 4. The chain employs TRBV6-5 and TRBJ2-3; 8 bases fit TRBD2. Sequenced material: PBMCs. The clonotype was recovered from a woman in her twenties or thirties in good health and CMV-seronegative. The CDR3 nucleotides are TGTGCCAGCAGCGGGGGGGTCCCCACAGATACGCAGTATTTT. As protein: CASSGGVPTDTQYF.